The 23 T cell receptor beta chains presented below share a single source sample, sequenced in a study of shared clonotypes between healthy human individuals. The assay was immunoSEQ multiplex PCR, and TCRdb's table has in-frame clones only and misses some. The sample consists of about 2.4 million clones, around 90% of them appearing once. Material: naive CD4+ T cells sorted from blood. Subset given: CD45RA+ positively selected. These receptor sequences come from a man younger than 35 in good health.

As concerns this clone: This sample includes further DNA sequences coding for the same CDR3. The gene calls are TRBV18 and TRBJ2-5, with D maybe TRBD2 (5 bases). Trimming cost V 3 bases and J 1 base, with 6 bases left between them. Germline CDR1 is KGHSH and CDR2 is LQKENI. The length of the CDR3 is 13 residues. In DNA, the CDR3 is TGTGCCAGCTCACCCGGGGTCCAAGAGACCCAGTACTTC. Translated, it gives CASSPGVQETQYF.

This chain uses TRBV11-3 with TRBJ2-3, with 8 bases fitting TRBD2. Germline assignment: CDR1 SGHNT and CDR2 YENEEA. The CDR3 runs 16 residues. V shed 5 bases, J shed 6 bases, and the junction held 13 bases outside the gene matches. CDR3 amino acids: CASSPVSGGLGDTQYF. CDR3 DNA: TGTGCCAGCAGCCCCGTGAGCGGGGGCCTAGGGGATACGCAGTATTTT.

The V gene is TRBV18, the J gene TRBJ1-1; no firm D call. Per the germline V gene, CDR1 is KGHSH and CDR2 is LQKENI. V lost 3 bases, J lost 8 bases, and 13 bases lay in between. This CDR3 has 13 amino acids. The DNA for the CDR3 is TGTGCCAGCTCACCCATCGAGGGCTCCGAAGCTTTCTTT. Its protein product is CASSPIEGSEAFF.

CDR3 in DNA: TGTGCCAGCAAAGAACTAGCGGAGATCACAGATACGCAGTATTTT. It translates to CASKELAEITDTQYF. The gene calls are TRBV2 and TRBJ2-3; 8 bases map to TRBD2. The CDR3 is 15 amino acids. In germline, CDR1 is SNHLY, CDR2 FYNNEI. Trimming cost V 7 bases and J 2 bases; bases outside gene matches: 8.

The CDR3 DNA reads TGTGCCAGCAGTTCGGGCAGCTTAGTCCTGAACACTGAAGCTTTCTTT. It translates to CASSSGSLVLNTEAFF. The rearrangement uses TRBV28 and TRBJ1-1, with D hard to call. CDR3 size: 16 residues. V was cut by 4 bases and J by 0 bases, with 15 bases left in between. Germline V gene sequence: CDR1 MDHEN, CDR2 SYDVKM.

In this sample, this clone turned up once. This chain joins TRBV5-3 and TRBJ2-7; possible D gene TRBD1, 6 bases. TRBV5-3 belongs to the ORF category, with a function that is uncertain. The CDR3 is 15 amino acids. Trimming took off 4 bases at V and 3 bases at J, with 17 bases between the two ends. This CDR3 reads CARSRATFRGYEQYF. The CDR3 bases are TGTGCCAGAAGCCGTGCGACTTTCAGGGGCTACGAGCAGTACTTC.

With respect to this clone: Other DNA sequences within the sample encode an identical CDR3. V and J are TRBV19 and TRBJ2-6; TRBD2 is a possible D gene (5 bases). The germline V gene has CDR1 LNHDA and CDR2 SQIVND (reference sequence). The CDR3 is made up of 15 amino acids. Trimming pared 3 bases from V and 4 bases from J, leaving 10 bases between. The CDR3 region is CASSIEGSGANVLTF. The CDR3 DNA follows: TGTGCCAGTAGTATTGAGGGATCCGGGGCCAACGTCCTGACTTTC. The complete variable domain, with remaining parts taken from reference TRBV19 and TRBJ2-6, reads DGGITQSPKYLFRKEGQNVTLSCEQNLNHDAMYWYRQDPGQGLRLIYYSQIVNDFQKGDIAEGYSVSREKKESFPLTVTSAQKNPTAFYLCASSIEGSGANVLTFGAGSRLTVL.

The chain couples TRBV10-3 to TRBJ2-7, with TRBD2 as a possible D gene (5 bases). V lost 11 bases to trimming and J lost 4 bases, with 18 bases between them. This CDR3 spans 13 amino acids. Germline V gene data show CDR1 as ENHRY and CDR2 as SYGVKD. This CDR3 is CACGSTTLYEQYF. CDR3 DNA sequence: TGTGCCTGTGGGAGTACCACACTTTACGAGCAGTACTTC.

The genes are TRBV4-3 and TRBJ2-3; TRBD2 matches 10 bases. Looked up from germline, CDR1 is LGHNA and CDR2 is YSLEER. V shed 0 bases, J shed 1 base, and the junction held 7 bases outside the gene matches. This CDR3 has 18 amino acids. The DNA of the CDR3 is TGCGCCAGCAGCCAAGACTTTACCGGACTAGCGGGCACAGATACGCAGTATTTT. Its protein is CASSQDFTGLAGTDTQYF.

The rearrangement links TRBV7-9 to TRBJ2-5; TRBD1 matches 7 bases. The CDR3 sequence is 16 residues long. Germline V CDR1 and CDR2: SEHNR, FQNEAQ (reference sequence). Trimming cost V 1 base and J 4 bases; bases outside gene matches: 9. CDR3 amino acids: CASSLELTGIRETQYF. The CDR3 DNA reads TGTGCCAGCAGCTTAGAATTGACAGGGATAAGAGAGACCCAGTACTTC.

The chain links TRBV5-4 to TRBJ2-2; 7 nucleotides align to TRBD2. There are 17 residues in the CDR3. The ends lost 1 base at V and 1 base at J; junction bases unmatched: 7. The germline V gene encodes CDR1 SGHNT and CDR2 YYREEE (reference sequence). DNA of the CDR3: TGTGCCAGCAGCTTGAGTTGGACTAGAGAGAACACCGGGGAGCTGTTTTTT. Encoded protein: CASSLSWTRENTGELFF.

V gene TRBV15 combines with J gene TRBJ2-5, with a weak D call TRBD1 (7 bases). This CDR3 contains 16 residues. Per the germline V gene, CDR1 is LNHNV and CDR2 is YYDKDF (reference sequence). The ends were cut back, 0 bases at V and 5 bases at J, with 16 bases in the middle. CDR3 loop: CATSRDGGRGRETQYF. CDR3 bases: TGTGCCACCAGCAGAGATGGAGGCAGGGGGAGGGAGACCCAGTACTTC.

The genes are TRBV9 and TRBJ2-1, with TRBD1 matching 7 bases. V shed 4 bases, J shed 7 bases, and the junction held 8 bases outside the gene matches. Germline values: CDR1 SGDLS, CDR2 YYNGEE. The CDR3 has 14 amino acids. CDR3 sequence: CASSLWDSTNEQFF. In DNA, the CDR3 is TGTGCCAGCAGCCTGTGGGACAGCACGAATGAGCAGTTCTTC.

V and J are TRBV18 and TRBJ2-1; the D call may be TRBD1 or TRBD2 (5 bases each). This CDR3 is built from 19 residues. V was cut by 3 bases and J by 0 bases, with 21 bases left in between. From germline, CDR1 is KGHSH and CDR2 LQKENI. This chain's CDR3 is CASSPPRGPGPSSYNEQFF. As DNA, the CDR3 is TGTGCCAGCTCACCCCCTAGGGGCCCGGGACCTAGCTCCTACAATGAGCAGTTCTTC.

This chain connects TRBV7-9 to TRBJ2-1; TRBD1 might be the D (5 bases). This CDR3 has 13 residues. In germline, CDR1 is SEHNR, CDR2 FQNEAQ (reference sequence). Trimming removed 2 bases at V and 8 bases at J, with 10 bases between. CDR3 coding DNA: TGTGCCAGCAGCTTAAGGGGCACGGATGAGCAGTTCTTC. It specifies CASSLRGTDEQFF.

The chain combines TRBV5-1 with TRBJ2-5; 8 positions match TRBD2. The CDR3 is 15 residues long. The junction had 11 bases not matched to a gene; V was cut back by 7 bases and J by 3 bases. Germline CDR1 is SGHRS and CDR2 is YFSETQ. The CDR3 here is CASSRSGGWEETQYF. CDR3 sequence (DNA): TGCGCCAGCTCGAGGAGCGGGGGATGGGAAGAGACCCAGTACTTC.

The chain has TRBV6-5 and TRBJ1-4; a possible D gene is TRBD1 (5 bases). The CDR3 runs 16 residues. Trimming removed 0 bases from V and 7 bases from J, with 15 bases in between. CDR1 and CDR2 (germline): MNHEY, SVGAGI. This chain's CDR3 is CASSYSSLGRGEKLFF. The CDR3 DNA is TGTGCCAGCAGTTACTCGAGCTTGGGTAGGGGTGAAAAACTGTTTTTT.

This rearrangement joins TRBV6-6 to TRBJ1-2; 7 nucleotides line up with TRBD1. This CDR3 is 15 amino acids long. Germline V CDR1 and CDR2: MNHNY, SVGAGI (reference sequence). V shed 6 bases, J shed 0 bases, and the junction held 7 bases outside the gene matches. The CDR3 loop reads CASRPGTAANYGYTF. The CDR3 coding sequence is TGTGCCAGCAGACCCGGGACAGCTGCTAACTATGGCTACACCTTC.

Comment on this clone: At the DNA level, this CDR3 is encoded by other sequences in the same sample as well. The CDR3: CASSPPLQETQYF. CDR3 nucleotides: TGTGCCAGCTCACCACCGTTGCAAGAGACCCAGTACTTC. This sequence joins TRBV18 and TRBJ2-5; D call uncertain. The CDR3 covers 13 residues. The ends were cut back, 0 bases at V and 2 bases at J, with 4 bases in the middle. In germline, CDR1 is KGHSH, CDR2 LQKENI.

The chain links TRBV5-1 to TRBJ2-3, with D possibly TRBD2 on 6 matching bases. There are 16 residues in the CDR3. V was pared by 1 base and J by 1 base, with 13 bases between. CDR1 is SGHRS, CDR2 YFSETQ, per germline. The CDR3 sequence is CASSLPAGLGTDTQYF. The CDR3 bases are TGCGCCAGCAGCTTGCCTGCGGGACTTGGCACAGATACGCAGTATTTT.

The rearrangement links TRBV21-1 to TRBJ2-1; TRBD1, as called in the table, went unchecked against the DNA. TRBV21-1 is an annotated pseudogene. The CDR3 spans 16 residues. The CDR3 is CASSKEARGSYNEQFF. The CDR3 bases are TGTGCCAGCAGCAAAGAGGCCAGGGGCTCCTACAATGAGCAGTTCTTC.

This chain links TRBV6-5 with TRBJ2-5, with 7 bases lining up with TRBD2. CDR1 and CDR2 from the germline V gene are MNHEY and SVGAGI. CDR3 length: 15 residues. Trimming at V came to 0 bases and at J to 5 bases, leaving 6 bases not matched to a gene. DNA of the CDR3: TGTGCCAGCAGTTACTCTGGACTAGAAGGGGAGACCCAGTACTTC. It yields the protein CASSYSGLEGETQYF.

V gene TRBV9 combines with J gene TRBJ1-2, with a possible D match to TRBD1 (5 bases). Germline CDR1 and CDR2: SGDLS and YYNGEE. The CDR3 is 13 residues long. V was cut by 4 bases and J by 4 bases, with 11 bases left in between. The CDR3 DNA reads as TGTGCCAGCAGCCAAGGGGCTGGCTATGGCTACACCTTC. Translation gives CASSQGAGYGYTF.